This T cell receptor (beta chain) was identified in a study of T-cell reconstitution after alpha-beta-depleted transplantation in children. It was with unique molecular identifiers that the TCRbeta library was prepared. Using its own MiXCR run on the PCR reads, TCRdb lists one record per CDR3 protein. The sample has hundreds of thousands of distinct CDR3 sequences; under 15% are singletons. This clonotype was detected many times. Germline CDR1 and CDR2: SNHLY and FYNNEI. V dropped 2 bases and J dropped 6; count of bases not matched to a gene: 7. The CDR3 runs to 15 residues. The chain links TRBV2 to TRBJ2-1; TRBD1 agrees at 7 bases. The input for sequencing was PBMCs from the stem cell graft donor, taken from the stem cell graft. The receptor's source is a human donor who donated a stem cell graft to a child with combined immunodeficiency. The DNA of the CDR3 is TGTGCCAGCAGTGAACCAGGACAGGCACGCAATGAGCAGTTCTTC. It translates to CASSEPGQARNEQFF.